This TCR beta chain derives from a study of control samples from healthy donors and cancer patients. V trimming: 3 bases; J trimming: 5 bases; junction bases outside the gene matches: 5. Germline V gives CDR1 MNHNS, CDR2 SASEGT. The length of the CDR3 is 15 residues. TCRdb's copy holds only in-frame clones and misses some; the assay was immunoSEQ multiplex PCR. Counted here are over 30,000 clones, roughly 86% occurring once; the ten biggest clones make up under 2%. The chain links TRBV6-1 to TRBJ1-4; TRBD1 aligns across 8 bases. The receptor was isolated from a woman in her 40s with lung cancer. The sequencing input was PBMCs. DNA for the CDR3: TGTGCCAGCAGTGACAGGGGGCGCAAGAATGAAAAACTGTTTTTT. Encoded protein: CASSDRGRKNEKLFF.